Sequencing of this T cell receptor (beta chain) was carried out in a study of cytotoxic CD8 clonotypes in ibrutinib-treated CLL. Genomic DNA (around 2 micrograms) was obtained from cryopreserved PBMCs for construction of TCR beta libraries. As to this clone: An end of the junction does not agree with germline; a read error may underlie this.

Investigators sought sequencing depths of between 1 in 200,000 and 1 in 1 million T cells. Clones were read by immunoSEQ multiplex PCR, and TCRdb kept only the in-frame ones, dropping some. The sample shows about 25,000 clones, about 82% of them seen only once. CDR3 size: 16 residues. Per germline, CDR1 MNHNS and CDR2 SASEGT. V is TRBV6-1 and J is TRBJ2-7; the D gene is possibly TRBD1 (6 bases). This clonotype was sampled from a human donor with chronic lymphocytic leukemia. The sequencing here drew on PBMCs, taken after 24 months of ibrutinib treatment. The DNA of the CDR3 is TGTGCCATCAGTGAAGGACAGAGGATAAGCTCCTACGAGCAGTACTTC. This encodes CAISEGQRISSYEQYF.